Sequencing of this TCR beta chain was carried out in a study of T cell responses to AZD1222 COVID-19 vaccine. Comment on this clone: Antigen: not known.

Notes on the study in general: Just a handful of AZD1222 recipients were seropositive at baseline. Along spike, vaccine-associated CD4 TCRs were found throughout, with dominance at 160-218 and 743-854. The sample set comprised mostly white British donors with more females, and clonal diversity was possibly underestimated. The reported proportion of spike-specific TCRs targeting unmutated variant regions was nearly half.

V lost 4 bases, J lost 7 bases, and 10 bases lay in between. The CDR3 is 13 residues long. Germline V gene data show CDR1 as MNHEY and CDR2 as SVGAGI. Produced via immunoSEQ multiplex PCR; TCRdb's table is partial and in-frame only. The table lists 72,000 or so clones, around 85% of them singletons, with roughly 21% in the top ten. This clonotype was obtained from an adult in good health. The material sequenced was peripheral blood, taken on day 0 of AZD1222 vaccination. The chain combines TRBV6-5 with TRBJ1-4; D not certain. Here the CDR3 reads CASSFRHIEKLFF. The CDR3 region has the DNA TGTGCCAGCAGTTTCAGACACATTGAAAAACTGTTTTTT.